This TCR beta chain was sequenced for a study of blood T cell repertoires in COVID-19 (dated by TCRdb to 2018 to 2021). Some background on the complete study: Samples covering the acute and convalescent phases of COVID-19 were provided by collaborators in the United States, Italy and Spain. The material from the prospective study consisted of cDNA or gDNA derived from T cells, B-cell-depleted T cells, or PBMCs. Deeply sampled blood TCRbeta repertoires from subjects exposed to, actively infected with, or recovered from COVID-19 were included in the dataset. The repertoires were released in a freely available public database meant as a resource for research on the immune response to SARS-CoV-2. Samples came from the ongoing ImmuneRACE study (first 160 participants) plus 1,254 subjects from 6 global collaborators. A de-identified subject ID, COVID-19 status, age in years and sex were almost always included in the sample metadata. HLA class I and class II types, where available, came from metadata supplied by the sample provider rather than from assay-based typing.

As regards this clone: This receptor's antigen is unknown. The sample holds no much larger clone one base away, and base qualities are not on file.

V sheds 4 bases and J sheds 3 bases, leaving 12 bases between their ends. The CDR3 measures 14 amino acids from cysteine to phenylalanine. Only CDR3 DNA is held: 42 bases, read in frame from base 1. Looking up the germline V gene (reference sequence) yields CDR1 LNHDA and CDR2 SQIVND. Samples from volunteer blood donors who had recovered from COVID-19 were contributed by a second Seattle source. Each collaborating institution followed its own protocols to collect whole blood in K2EDTA tubes. Collaborator samples were shipped for TCRbeta analysis as frozen whole blood, isolated PBMCs, or DNA extracted from either sample type. TCRbeta CDR3 regions were amplified from genomic DNA by means of the immunoSEQ Assay, a bias-controlled multiplex PCR. From the authors' description of their analysis: Nucleated cell counts per sample were estimated from amplification of reference gene primers within the assay. To quantify the absolute abundance of each unique TCRbeta CDR3 rearrangement, sequence reads were collapsed and filtered. For each sample, productive Simpson clonality was calculated as the square root of Simpson's diversity index across productive rearrangements. Held by TCRdb, this immuneACCESS table contains in-frame sequences only and omits some clones. Under half of the omission traces to an unresolved V gene where checked; the cause of the rest is unknown. That table supplies the V and J calls and clone size; D and trimming were determined from the DNA. The sample table lists hundreds of thousands of clones, around 87% of them with a count of one. The ten largest clones add up to roughly 2% of the sample.

Here is what the overall study found, with its caveats: How much clinical and demographic metadata was included differed by source and by participant, and the metadata was provided uncurated.

Here the chain combines TRBV19 and TRBJ1-1; TRBD1 is a weak D gene call, 5 bases matching. The sequencing sample was made of peripheral blood. The sequence was obtained from a woman between 50 and 59 years old who had recovered from COVID-19. The sequenced DNA is TGTGCCAGTAGTAAGGGACTTTCGGACACTGAAGCTTTCTTT. This sequence encodes CASSKGLSDTEAFF.